The rows below give T cell receptor beta chains drawn from one sample of a study of CD8+CD57+ T cells in acquired aplastic anemia. TCRdb redid the calling of the reads with MiXCR, one entry per CDR3 protein. The sample has hundreds of thousands of distinct CDR3 sequences; around 32% are singletons. The sequenced sample consisted of sorted CD4+, CD8+, or CD8+CD57+ T cells (not recorded which) from PBMCs. These receptors were collected from a human donor with aplastic anemia. The CDR3 runs from the conserved cysteine through the conserved F or W. D genes are given only for firm matches. Rows give clone size only sometimes, using once, few, many, or a class for an expanded clone.

>TRBJ2-1|TRBV7-2|TRBD2|few
CASSSYGGEQFF
TGTGCCAGCAGCTCCTACGGGGGGGAGCAGTTCTTC
>TRBJ2-5|TRBV20-1|TRBD1|few
CSALGTVQETQYF
TGCAGTGCTCTGGGGACAGTACAAGAGACCCAGTACTTC
>TRBJ2-3|TRBV20-1|.|many
CSAYPPISPDTQYF
TGCAGTGCTTACCCGCCCATTTCGCCAGATACGCAGTATTTT
>TRBJ1-5|TRBV2|.|many
CASSEGRGGQPQHF
TGTGCCAGCAGTGAAGGGCGAGGTGGACAGCCCCAGCATTTT
>TRBJ1-3|TRBV9|.|.
CASSASGGHGNTIYF
TGTGCCAGCAGCGCGTCGGGGGGGCATGGAAACACCATATATTTT
>TRBJ1-1|TRBV4-1|.|.
CASSQPATVYTEAFF
TGCGCCAGCAGCCAACCGGCGACAGTTTACACTGAAGCTTTCTTT
>TRBJ2-7|TRBV5-1|.|many
CASSRVGSNEQYF
TGCGCCAGCAGCCGAGTAGGGTCCAACGAGCAGTACTTC
>TRBJ2-7|TRBV7-2|.|many
CASSLGTMEQYF
TGTGCCAGCAGCTTAGGCACAATGGAGCAGTACTTC
>TRBJ2-7|TRBV7-8|TRBD1|many
CASSSGQGSFEQYF
TGTGCCAGCAGCTCGGGACAGGGGTCGTTCGAGCAGTACTTC
>TRBJ2-7|TRBV11-1|TRBD2|few
CASSTHRTSGRNSSYEQYF
TGTGCCAGCAGCACACACCGGACTAGCGGGAGGAACAGCTCCTACGAGCAGTACTTC
>TRBJ2-7|TRBV5-6|TRBD1|few
CASTSGTGAGEQYF
TGTGCCAGCACTTCTGGGACAGGGGCAGGCGAGCAGTACTTC
>TRBJ1-5|TRBV3-1|.|.
CASSHRARDQPQHF
TGTGCCAGCAGCCATCGCGCCAGAGATCAGCCCCAGCATTTT
>TRBJ1-2|TRBV20-1|.|many
CSALHLNYGYTF
TGCAGTGCCTTACACCTCAACTATGGCTACACCTTC
>TRBJ1-1|TRBV28|.|.
CATSRGRPEAFF
TGTGCCACCTCCCGCGGGAGACCTGAAGCTTTCTTT
>TRBJ1-4|TRBV15|.|many
CATSRGAGEKLFF
TGTGCCACCAGCAGAGGGGCCGGTGAAAAACTGTTTTTT
>TRBJ2-2|TRBV19|.|many
CASTHPGEGELFF
TGTGCCAGTACCCATCCGGGCGAGGGGGAGCTGTTTTTT
>TRBJ1-6|TRBV6-1|.|.
CASKAYNSPLHF
TGTGCCAGCAAGGCCTATAATTCACCCCTCCACTTT
>TRBJ2-2|TRBV2|TRBD1|few
CASRFSGQTNTGELFF
TGTGCCAGCAGATTCTCGGGACAGACAAACACCGGGGAGCTGTTTTTT
>TRBJ2-2|TRBV5-1|TRBD1|once
CASSATGSNTGELFF
TGCGCCAGCAGCGCGACAGGGTCGAACACCGGGGAGCTGTTTTTT
>TRBJ1-2|TRBV20-1|.|many
CSASAGNIYGYTF
TGCAGTGCTAGTGCAGGGAATATTTATGGCTACACCTTC
>TRBJ2-7|TRBV11-2|TRBD2|few
CASRGLAGVVEYEQYF
TGTGCCAGCAGGGGACTAGCGGGAGTGGTTGAGTACGAGCAGTACTTC
>TRBJ1-1|TRBV19|TRBD1|.
CASSIQGANAFF
TGTGCCAGTAGTATACAGGGGGCGAATGCTTTCTTT
>TRBJ1-2|TRBV2|.|many
CASQGTYGYTF
TGTGCCAGTCAGGGAACCTATGGCTACACCTTC
>TRBJ2-3|TRBV2|TRBD2|.
CASSAASGGAVDTQYF
TGTGCCAGCAGTGCGGCTAGCGGGGGGGCCGTAGATACGCAGTATTTT
>TRBJ1-2|TRBV5-1|.|.
CASSAQVDRMGGYTF
TGCGCCAGCAGCGCGCAAGTAGACCGGATGGGAGGCTACACCTTC
>TRBJ1-6|TRBV10-2|.|many
CASSESNSDSPLHF
TGCGCCAGCAGTGAGTCTAACAGTGATTCACCCCTCCACTTT
>TRBJ2-7|TRBV7-2|.|many
CASSLVNTYYEQYF
TGTGCCAGCAGCTTAGTCAATACCTACTACGAGCAGTACTTC
>TRBJ2-1|TRBV4-2|TRBD2|.
CASSTSGIHAYNEQFF
TGTGCCAGCAGCACCAGCGGGATCCACGCGTACAATGAGCAGTTCTTC
>TRBJ1-6|TRBV12-3/TRBV12-4|TRBD1|.
CASSSQDRDSPLHF
TGTGCCAGCAGTTCGCAGGACAGGGATTCACCCCTCCACTTT
>TRBJ2-1|TRBV7-6|.|.
CASSLVAGSYNEQFF
TGTGCCAGCAGCTTAGTGGCGGGCTCCTACAATGAGCAGTTCTTC
>TRBJ2-2|TRBV20-1|TRBD2|.
CSAPPAASGVSGELFF
TGCAGTGCTCCCCCCGCTGCTAGCGGGGTATCCGGGGAGCTGTTTTTT
>TRBJ1-1|TRBV12-3/TRBV12-4|.|many
CASSSLPMNTEAFF
TGTGCCAGCAGTTCCCTCCCTATGAACACTGAAGCTTTCTTT
>TRBJ2-2|TRBV19|.|many
CASSPDPTGELFF
TGTGCCAGTAGTCCGGACCCTACCGGGGAGCTGTTTTTT
>TRBJ2-3|TRBV7-8|.|few
CASSLGRSLLFYTQYF
TGTGCCAGCAGCTTGGGGCGCAGCTTACTTTTCTATACGCAGTATTTT
>TRBJ2-7|TRBV5-8|.|.
CASSSPWGYEQYF
TGTGCCAGCAGCTCGCCGTGGGGCTACGAGCAGTACTTC
>TRBJ2-5|TRBV15|.|many
CATSRDRPPETQYF
TGTGCCACCAGCAGAGATAGGCCTCCAGAGACCCAGTACTTC
>TRBJ1-2|TRBV9|TRBD1|few
CASSPGGTANYGYTF
TGTGCCAGCAGCCCCGGAGGGACAGCTAACTATGGCTACACCTTC
>TRBJ1-2|TRBV20-1|.|.
CSARDLGINYGYTF
TGCAGTGCTAGAGATCTAGGGATTAACTATGGCTACACCTTC
>TRBJ2-5|TRBV7-9|TRBD1|few
CASSLWTGGRWETQYF
TGTGCCAGCAGCTTATGGACAGGGGGCCGGTGGGAGACCCAGTACTTC
>TRBJ2-5|TRBV2|.|.
CASSLTSGRQETQYF
TGTGCCAGCAGCCTCACCAGTGGCAGACAAGAGACCCAGTACTTC
>TRBJ2-3|TRBV25-1|TRBD2|.
CASSALAVASDTQYF
TGTGCCAGCAGTGCCCTAGCGGTGGCCTCGGATACGCAGTATTTT
>TRBJ2-1|TRBV11-1|.|.
CASSLADASSYNEQFF
TGTGCCAGCAGCTTAGCGGATGCATCCTCCTACAATGAGCAGTTCTTC
>TRBJ2-1|TRBV19|TRBD1|.
CASSSDRDAYNEQFF
TGTGCCAGTAGTAGCGACAGGGATGCCTACAATGAGCAGTTCTTC
>TRBJ2-5|TRBV20-1|TRBD2|many
CSASAGGPSETQYF
TGCAGTGCTAGTGCGGGGGGGCCATCAGAGACCCAGTACTTC
>TRBJ1-5|TRBV19|TRBD1|.
CASTQDREGYSNQPQHF
TGTGCCAGTACCCAGGACAGGGAAGGTTATAGCAATCAGCCCCAGCATTTT
>TRBJ2-2|TRBV7-2|.|.
CASDPGGLDTGELFF
TGTGCCAGCGACCCGGGGGGCCTCGACACCGGGGAGCTGTTTTTT
>TRBJ2-7|TRBV15|TRBD2|once
CATSRDPTSATYEQYF
TGTGCCACCAGCAGAGACCCGACTAGCGCGACCTACGAGCAGTACTTC
>TRBJ2-3|TRBV7-7|.|many
CASSLLGSTDTQYF
TGTGCTAGCAGCTTGCTAGGTAGCACAGATACGCAGTATTTT
>TRBJ1-4|TRBV4-2|TRBD1|.
CASSLTGGRGEKLFF
TGTGCCAGCAGCCTAACAGGGGGTCGAGGTGAAAAACTGTTTTTT
>TRBJ1-2|TRBV6-2/TRBV6-3|.|few
CASSPLEYGYTF
TGTGCCAGCAGTCCCCTAGAGTATGGCTACACCTTC
>TRBJ1-5|TRBV19|TRBD1|.
CASSIMRGPGQGVRPQHF
TGTGCCAGTAGTATTATGAGGGGACCGGGACAGGGCGTCCGGCCCCAGCATTTT
>TRBJ1-2|TRBV24-1|.|once
CATSEGKDYGYTF
TGTGCCACCAGTGAAGGGAAGGACTATGGCTACACCTTC